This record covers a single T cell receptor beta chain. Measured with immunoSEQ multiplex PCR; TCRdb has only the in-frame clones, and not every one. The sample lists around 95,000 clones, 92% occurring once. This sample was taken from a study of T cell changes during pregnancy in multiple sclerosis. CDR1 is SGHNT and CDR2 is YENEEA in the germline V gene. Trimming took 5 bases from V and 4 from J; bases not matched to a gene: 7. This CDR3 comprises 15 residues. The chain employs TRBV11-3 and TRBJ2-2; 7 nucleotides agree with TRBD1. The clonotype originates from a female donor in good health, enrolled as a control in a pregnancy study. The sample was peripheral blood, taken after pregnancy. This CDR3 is CASSKTTGATGELFF. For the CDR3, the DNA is TGTGCCAGCAGCAAGACCACAGGGGCCACCGGGGAGCTGTTTTTT. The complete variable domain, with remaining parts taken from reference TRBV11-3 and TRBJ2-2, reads EAGVVQSPRYKIIEKKQPVAFWCNPISGHNTLYWYLQNLGQGPELLIRYENEEAVDDSQLPKDRFSAERLKGVDSTLKIQPAELGDSAVYLCASSKTTGATGELFFGEGSRLTVL.